This entry lists 9 T cell receptor beta chains sequenced from one sample in a study of PD-1 blockade in classical Hodgkin lymphoma. Generated by immunoSEQ multiplex PCR, the TCRdb table keeps only in-frame clones and is missing some. The sample includes 75,000 to 95,000 clones, over 80% of them seen just once. Time point here: cycle 4 day 1 (C4D1), after more than 5 weeks of nivolumab. Patients all relapsed after autologous stem cell transplantation, and there was variation in brentuximab vedotin exposure. The sample consisted of peripheral blood mononuclear cells (PBMCs), taken before the fourth cycle of nivolumab. These receptors all come from a human donor with classical Hodgkin lymphoma.

This clone was seen just once. The gene calls are TRBV6-4 and TRBJ2-6; no definite D call. The CDR3 runs to 15 residues. Germline values: CDR1 MRHNA, CDR2 SNTAGT. V lost 3 bases and J lost 1, with 7 bases in between. This chain's CDR3 is CASSEAVSGANVLTF. CDR3 coding DNA: TGTGCCAGCAGTGAAGCAGTATCTGGGGCCAACGTCCTGACTTTC.

The chain links TRBV5-6 to TRBJ2-5; no clear D. CDR3 size: 15 residues. Germline V gives CDR1 SGHDT, CDR2 YYEEEE. Between the trimmed V and J ends, which lost 0 bases and 7 bases, there was a span of 16 bases. The CDR3 bases are TGTGCCAGCAGCTTGGCGGCGAGATCTATGGGGACCCAGTACTTC. This gives the protein CASSLAARSMGTQYF.

The chain recombines TRBV5-4 with TRBJ1-2; unclear D gene. Trimming shortened V by 5 bases and J by 5 bases, and 13 bases separated the two germline ends. Germline CDR1 SGHNT, CDR2 YYREEE (reference sequence). This CDR3 has 13 residues. The CDR3 DNA reads TGTGCCAGCAGTGCGGCGGGCCCGTATGGCTACACCTTC. It yields the protein CASSAAGPYGYTF.

The J gene is TRBJ1-4, the V gene TRBV10-1; maybe TRBD1 (6 bases). The CDR3 has 17 amino acids. The germline V and J ends were trimmed by 2 bases and 8 bases, with 21 bases remaining between them. Germline CDR1 reads WNHNN; CDR2 reads SYGVQD (reference sequence). The CDR3 nucleotides are TGCGCCAGCAGTGAGCCGAAGGAAGGCAGGGGTGACGAAAAACTGTTTTTT. This encodes CASSEPKEGRGDEKLFF.

The V call is TRBV5-1, the J call TRBJ1-3; perhaps TRBD1 as D (6 bases). V was shortened by 4 bases and J by 4 bases, with 15 bases between the two germline ends. CDR3 length: 15 amino acids. In germline, CDR1 is SGHRS, CDR2 YFSETQ. CDR3 sequence reads: CASSLTTGGGNTIYF. CDR3 sequence (DNA): TGCGCCAGCAGCCTTACCACTGGGGGCGGAAACACCATATATTTT. Complete variable domain (other parts from reference TRBV5-1 and TRBJ1-3): KAGVTQTPRYLIKTRGQQVTLSCSPISGHRSVSWYQQTPGQGLQFLFEYFSETQRNKGNFPGRFSGRQFSNSRSEMNVSTLELGDSALYLCASSLTTGGGNTIYFGEGSWLTVV.

A word on this clone: The sample holds other DNA sequences that translate to the same CDR3. The CDR3 DNA is TGTGCCAGCAGTGCCCAGGGGGGGGACGGCTACACCTTC. Its protein product is CASSAQGGDGYTF. The V gene is TRBV6-1, the J gene TRBJ1-2; the match to TRBD1 covers 7 bases. This CDR3 spans 13 amino acids. The germline gives CDR1 MNHNS, CDR2 SASEGT. V shed 4 bases, J shed 8 bases, and the junction held 7 bases outside the gene matches.

The rearrangement joins TRBV5-1 to TRBJ2-5, with a possible D match to TRBD1 (5 bases). The CDR3 totals 14 residues. The germline V gene has CDR1 SGHRS and CDR2 YFSETQ. V was shortened by 1 base and J by 1 base, with 8 bases between the two germline ends. CDR3 sequence reads: CASSLSDSQETQYF. DNA for the CDR3: TGCGCCAGCAGCTTGTCCGACAGCCAAGAGACCCAGTACTTC.

V gene TRBV5-4 combines with J gene TRBJ2-1; 8 bases agree with TRBD1. CDR1 is SGHNT and CDR2 is YYREEE in the germline V gene (reference sequence). V trimming: 5 bases; J trimming: 10 bases; junction bases outside the gene matches: 14. There are 15 residues in the CDR3. The chain's CDR3 is CASRPPRGQAGEQFF. In DNA form, the CDR3 reads TGTGCCAGCAGGCCGCCACGGGGACAGGCTGGCGAGCAGTTCTTC. The entire variable domain, with the rest obtained from reference TRBV5-4 and TRBJ2-1, is as follows: ETGVTQSPTHLIKTRGQQVTLRCSSQSGHNTVSWYQQALGQGPQFIFQYYREEENGRGNFPPRFSGLQFPNYSSELNVNALELDDSALYLCASRPPRGQAGEQFFGPGTRLTVL.

V usage is TRBV5-1 and J usage is TRBJ2-2; 9 nucleotides align to TRBD2. Germline lookup yields CDR1 SGHRS and CDR2 YFSETQ. Unmatched junction bases numbered 2, after V lost 1 base and J lost 1 base. The CDR3 contains 16 residues. CDR3: CASSLLTSGNTGELFF. The CDR3 nucleotides read TGCGCCAGCAGCTTGTTGACTAGCGGGAACACCGGGGAGCTGTTTTTT.